This entry lists 30 T cell receptor beta chains sequenced from one sample in a study of blood T cell repertoires in COVID-19. Generated by immunoSEQ multiplex PCR, the TCRdb table keeps only in-frame clones and is missing some. The sample contains approximately 260,000 clones, around 90% of which appear only once. Sequences were obtained from peripheral blood. All receptors derive from a man in his 60s who had recovered from COVID-19.

The chain joins TRBV28 to TRBJ1-1; 7 nucleotides align to TRBD1. CDR1 and CDR2 from the germline V gene are MDHEN and SYDVKM. This CDR3 has 16 amino acids. With V trimmed by 5 bases and J by 3 bases, 12 bases remained unmatched. The CDR3 reads CASSAHRGVSHTEAFF. The DNA for the CDR3 is TGTGCCAGCAGTGCCCACAGGGGAGTCTCACACACTGAAGCTTTCTTT.

The chain carries TRBV9 and TRBJ2-3, with 7 bases that match TRBD2. This CDR3 region has 15 residues. The germline V gene has CDR1 SGDLS and CDR2 YYNGEE. V gave up 3 bases and J gave up 7 bases; unmatched junction bases: 11. CDR3 sequence: CASSAAGVETNTQYF. The CDR3 DNA is TGTGCCAGCAGCGCCGCGGGGGTTGAGACGAATACGCAGTATTTT.

J is TRBJ1-1 and V is TRBV29-1, with D unresolved. The CDR3 runs 15 residues. Trimming took off 5 bases at V and 1 base at J, with 17 bases between the two ends. Germline V gene data show CDR1 as SQVTM and CDR2 as ANQGSEA. This CDR3 reads CSVQLGRSRNTEAFF. The CDR3 region has the DNA TGCAGCGTTCAATTAGGGAGATCGAGGAACACTGAAGCTTTCTTT.

A single count supports this clone. The chain links TRBV12-5 to TRBJ1-3, with D unresolved. The germline CDR1 and CDR2 sequences are LGHNT and FRNRAP. The CDR3 spans 13 residues. The ends were cut back, 1 base at V and 4 bases at J, with 5 bases in the middle. DNA for the CDR3: TGTGCTAGTGGTTTGGGAGAGGGAAACACCATATATTTT. Translation gives CASGLGEGNTIYF. Supplemented by reference TRBV12-5 and TRBJ1-3, the full variable domain reads DARVTQTPRHKVTEMGQEVTMRCQPILGHNTVFWYRQTMMQGLELLAYFRNRAPLDDSGMPKDRFSAEMPDATLATLKIQPSEPRDSAVYFCASGLGEGNTIYFGEGSWLTVV.

The V gene is TRBV4-1, the J gene TRBJ2-7, with 7 bases that match TRBD2. V lost 1 base to trimming and J lost 2 bases; unmatched junction nucleotides: 5. This CDR3 contains 15 residues. Germline values: CDR1 MGHRA, CDR2 YSYEKL. CDR3: CASSQVASGTYEQYF. CDR3 DNA sequence: TGCGCCAGCAGCCAAGTTGCTAGCGGAACCTACGAGCAGTACTTC.

The genes are TRBV4-1 and TRBJ2-6; unclear D gene. Germline V CDR1 and CDR2: MGHRA, YSYEKL. V was clipped by 4 bases and J by 0 bases, with 10 bases between them. The CDR3 is 16 amino acids. The CDR3 sequence is CASSRVTASGANVLTF. The CDR3 region has the DNA TGCGCCAGCAGCCGGGTCACAGCCTCTGGGGCCAACGTCCTGACTTTC.

This clone was seen at least ten times. The chain is built from TRBV24-1 and TRBJ1-1, with D possibly TRBD1 on 5 matching bases. Germline V gene lookup returns CDR1 KGHDR and CDR2 SFDVKD. The V end lost 2 bases, the J end lost 5 bases, and 11 bases lay between the germline ends. This CDR3 is 14 amino acids long. This CDR3 is CATSDSGRGTEAFF. The CDR3 coding sequence is TGTGCCACCAGTGATTCAGGCCGGGGGACTGAAGCTTTCTTT.

This rearrangement joins TRBV5-1 to TRBJ2-5; tentatively, D is TRBD1 (6 bases). V was cut by 4 bases and J by 5 bases, with 18 bases left in between. The CDR3 sequence is 15 residues long. Germline CDR1 is SGHRS and CDR2 is YFSETQ. The CDR3 bases are TGCGCCAGCAGCCCTGAACAGGGCAGGCGGGAGACCCAGTACTTC. This gives the protein CASSPEQGRRETQYF.

The genes are TRBV6-5 and TRBJ2-1, with 7 positions matching TRBD1. Germline V gene data show CDR1 as MNHEY and CDR2 as SVGAGI. The V gene end was trimmed by 3 bases and the J gene end by 15 bases; junction bases not matched to a gene: 11. The CDR3 has 13 residues. CDR3 nucleotides: TGTGCCAGCAGTTATAATTCGGGGACAGTTCCGTTCTTC. This encodes CASSYNSGTVPFF.

This chain uses TRBV5-6 with TRBJ2-7, with D maybe TRBD2 (6 bases). Deletions cut 4 bases from V and 2 bases from J, with 16 bases between. The CDR3 loop spans 15 amino acids. Germline V gene lookup returns CDR1 SGHDT and CDR2 YYEEEE. CDR3 DNA: TGTGCCAGCAGCCAACTACGGGGGAGGACCTACGAGCAGTACGTC. Its protein is CASSQLRGRTYEQYV.

This chain connects TRBV12-3 or TRBV12-4 to TRBJ2-7; TRBD2 agrees at 9 bases. This CDR3 comprises 12 residues. V shed 8 bases and J 4 bases; nucleotides not matched to a gene: 3. DNA for the CDR3: TGTGCCAGCTCTAGCGGGGCATACGAGCAGTACTTC. Translated: CASSSGAYEQYF.

The chain has TRBV7-9 and TRBJ2-2, with 9 bases aligning to TRBD1. V lost 3 bases to trimming and J lost 3 bases; unmatched junction nucleotides: 8. In germline, CDR1 is SEHNR, CDR2 FQNEAQ (reference sequence). The CDR3 is made up of 17 amino acids. The CDR3 here is CASSLDPGQGDTGELFF. The CDR3 DNA follows: TGTGCCAGCAGCTTGGACCCGGGACAGGGCGACACCGGGGAGCTGTTTTTT.

The chain carries TRBV7-8 and TRBJ2-7, with TRBD2 matching over 13 bases. The CDR3 runs to 19 residues. V shed 8 bases, J shed 0 bases, and the junction held 16 bases outside the gene matches. The germline V gene has CDR1 SGHVS and CDR2 FQNEAQ. CDR3 nucleotide sequence: TGTGCCAGCGTTTCCCCTAGGACTAGCGGGGGACCTAGCTCCTACGAGCAGTACTTC. It translates to CASVSPRTSGGPSSYEQYF.

For the CDR3, the DNA is TGTGCCAGCACCAGACTACCAAGCACAGATACGCAGTATTTT. Protein: CASTRLPSTDTQYF. The chain is built from TRBV6-5 and TRBJ2-3, with D perhaps TRBD2 (5 bases). This CDR3 has 14 residues. Per the germline V gene, CDR1 is MNHEY and CDR2 is SVGAGI. The V gene lost 7 bases and the J gene lost 0 bases, with 11 bases spanning the gap.

The chain joins TRBV5-1 to TRBJ1-2; 8 bases are a match to TRBD1. Germline values: CDR1 SGHRS, CDR2 YFSETQ. Trimming cost V 4 bases and J 4 bases; bases outside gene matches: 12. The CDR3 runs 16 residues. CDR3 nucleotide sequence: TGCGCCAGCAGCAGCCGGGACAGGACCTCCTCCTATGGCTACACCTTC. This gives the protein CASSSRDRTSSYGYTF.

The J gene is TRBJ1-3, the V gene TRBV24-1; D remains ambiguous. V lost 9 bases and J lost 0, with 5 bases in between. The CDR3 is 12 amino acids. CDR1 and CDR2 from the germline V gene are KGHDR and SFDVKD. The CDR3 DNA reads as TGTGCCACCGCGGGCTCTGGAAACACCATATATTTT. Protein: CATAGSGNTIYF.

This chain uses TRBV7-6 with TRBJ2-5; TRBD1 might be the D (6 bases). Trimming took off 5 bases at V and 13 bases at J, with 14 bases between the two ends. Per germline, CDR1 SGHVS and CDR2 FNYEAQ. This CDR3 is 11 amino acids long. CDR3: CASSVQGLTYF. CDR3 sequence (DNA): TGTGCCAGCAGCGTCCAGGGGCTCACGTACTTC.

The chain carries TRBV18 and TRBJ1-1, with 7 bases that match TRBD1. Germline loops: CDR1 KGHSH, CDR2 LQKENI. CDR3 size: 13 residues. Unmatched junction bases numbered 5, after V lost 5 bases and J lost 5 bases. CDR3 amino acids: CASSFTGETEAFF. The CDR3 nucleotides read TGTGCCAGCTCATTTACAGGGGAGACTGAAGCTTTCTTT.

This clone was counted a few times. This sequence joins TRBV6-5 and TRBJ1-1, with unresolved D. V lost 0 bases and J lost 2, with 7 bases in between. The germline V gene encodes CDR1 MNHEY and CDR2 SVGAGI. The CDR3 has 14 amino acids. DNA of the CDR3: TGTGCCAGCAGTTACTCGAGTTACAACACTGAAGCTTTCTTT. Translated, it gives CASSYSSYNTEAFF.

The gene calls are TRBV5-5 and TRBJ2-1; TRBD2 matches at 8 bases. The CDR3 runs 18 residues. Germline V lookup: CDR1 SGHKS, CDR2 YYEKEE (reference sequence). After removal of 0 bases from V and 0 bases from J, the junction contained 8 bases not matched to a gene. The CDR3 sequence is CASSLAVLAGYSYNEQFF. The CDR3 nucleotides are TGTGCCAGCAGCTTGGCCGTATTAGCGGGGTACTCCTACAATGAGCAGTTCTTC.

The chain combines TRBV12-5 with TRBJ2-1; D is unresolved. The CDR3 is 11 amino acids. Trimming removed 8 bases at V and 6 bases at J, with 8 bases between. Germline CDR1 is LGHNT and CDR2 is FRNRAP. CDR3 amino acids: CASRGTNEQFF. The CDR3 nucleotides read TGTGCTAGTCGCGGAACCAATGAGCAGTTCTTC.

The chain recombines TRBV7-9 with TRBJ1-2, with 8 bases identical to TRBD1. The CDR3 sequence is 13 residues long. Germline CDR1 is SEHNR and CDR2 is FQNEAQ (reference sequence). V lost 5 bases, J lost 8 bases, and 7 bases stayed unmatched. This CDR3 reads CASSAQGARGYTF. DNA of the CDR3: TGTGCCAGCAGCGCGCAGGGGGCGCGGGGCTACACCTTC.

The chain couples TRBV7-9 to TRBJ1-1, with D possibly being TRBD1 (6 bases). This CDR3 is 15 amino acids long. V shed 5 bases and J shed 4 bases, with 17 bases lying between them. Per the germline V gene, CDR1 is SEHNR and CDR2 is FQNEAQ (reference sequence). The CDR3 sequence is CASSTRQATSTEAFF. For the CDR3, the DNA is TGTGCCAGCAGCACCCGACAGGCAACGAGCACTGAAGCTTTCTTT.

The CDR3 coding sequence is TGTGCCAGTAGTCCCCCACGACAGGGACCAGCGGAGACCCAGTACTTC. This encodes CASSPPRQGPAETQYF. The gene calls are TRBV19 and TRBJ2-5; 7 nucleotides match TRBD1. The length of the CDR3 is 16 residues. CDR1 LNHDA and CDR2 SQIVND come from the germline V gene (reference sequence). V shed 5 bases, J shed 5 bases, and the junction held 14 bases outside the gene matches.

This clone has ten or more counts. V usage is TRBV5-6 and J usage is TRBJ2-5; no definite D call. Trimming left V 4 bases short and J 2 bases short, with 9 bases between. Germline V gene data show CDR1 as SGHDT and CDR2 as YYEEEE. This CDR3 is 13 amino acids long. CDR3 nucleotides: TGTGCCAGCAGCCAGGTACAGCAAGAGACCCAGTACTTC. Encoded protein: CASSQVQQETQYF. Together with reference TRBV5-6 and TRBJ2-5, the CDR3 gives the full variable domain: DAGVTQSPTHLIKTRGQQVTLRCSPKSGHDTVSWYQQALGQGPQFIFQYYEEEERQRGNFPDRFSGHQFPNYSSELNVNALLLGDSALYLCASSQVQQETQYFGPGTRLLVL.

This rearrangement joins TRBV6-2 or TRBV6-3 to TRBJ2-7; 8 bases are shared with TRBD1. V trimming: 4 bases; J trimming: 4 bases; junction bases outside the gene matches: 6. This CDR3 has 14 residues. Germline V CDR1 and CDR2: MNHEY, SVGEGT. CDR3 loop: CASSSQGARYEQYV. The CDR3 region has the DNA TGTGCCAGCAGTTCGCAGGGGGCGCGTTACGAGCAGTACGTC.

Comment on this clone: Other DNA sequences in this sample translate to the same CDR3. This chain uses TRBV5-1 with TRBJ2-7; D perhaps matches TRBD1 (5 bases). V shed 0 bases and J shed 0 bases, with 7 bases lying between them. There are 14 residues in the CDR3. CDR1 and CDR2 from the germline V gene are SGHRS and YFSETQ. CDR3 sequence: CASSLGQFSYEQYF. In DNA form, the CDR3 reads TGCGCCAGCAGCTTGGGACAGTTCTCCTACGAGCAGTACTTC. The whole variable domain, remainder taken from reference TRBV5-1 and TRBJ2-7, is KAGVTQTPRYLIKTRGQQVTLSCSPISGHRSVSWYQQTPGQGLQFLFEYFSETQRNKGNFPGRFSGRQFSNSRSEMNVSTLELGDSALYLCASSLGQFSYEQYFGPGTRLTVT.

This clone was observed a handful of times. The chain joins TRBV10-1 to TRBJ1-5, with D unclear. The germline V gene encodes CDR1 WNHNN and CDR2 SYGVQD (reference sequence). V was cut by 2 bases and J by 3 bases, with 8 bases left in between. The CDR3 has 14 residues. The CDR3 protein is CASSEGENNQPQHF. CDR3 DNA: TGCGCCAGCAGTGAGGGGGAGAACAATCAGCCCCAGCATTTT.

The chain links TRBV19 to TRBJ2-3; tentative D call: TRBD2 (6 bases). This CDR3 region has 18 residues. In germline, CDR1 is LNHDA, CDR2 SQIVND (reference sequence). Trimming left V 7 bases short and J 5 bases short, with 28 bases between. CDR3 loop: CASKTAAGTHKMQDTQYF. DNA for the CDR3: TGTGCCAGTAAAACCGCTGCGGGGACCCACAAAATGCAAGATACGCAGTATTTT.

Only one count was recorded for this clone. The V call is TRBV24-1, the J call TRBJ2-1, with TRBD2 matching over 9 bases. The CDR3 has 16 amino acids. After removal of 4 bases from V and 8 bases from J, the junction contained 11 bases not matched to a gene. Germline V CDR1 and CDR2: KGHDR, SFDVKD. CDR3 sequence: CATSDSPGTSSDEQFF. CDR3 nucleotide sequence: TGTGCCACCAGTGACTCACCCGGGACTAGCAGCGATGAGCAGTTCTTC.